This T cell receptor (beta chain) was sequenced during a study of vaccination and CD4 T cells after COVID-19. Study in general: Four females and six males made up the convalescents, two of whom were Hispanic. Stimulation of cells relied on overlapping spike peptides derived from SARS-CoV-2, HCoV-NL63, HCoV-OC43 and HCoV-229E. Study-wide points: Spike mono-reactivity was shown by 304 of 307 vaccine-specific clones in convalescent patients.

Concerning this clonotype: Its matching antigen is unknown.

As to treatment: roughly nine-day PBMC culture with coronavirus spike peptide pools or control peptides (ViraFEST assay). Looked up from germline, CDR1 is MNHNS and CDR2 is SASEGT. Trimming took off 8 bases at V and 10 bases at J, with 15 bases between the two ends. This CDR3 spans 13 amino acids. Cultured CD4+ T cells had their DNA profiled by the Oncomine TCR Beta short-read assay. TCRdb independently ran MiXCR on the PCR reads; one entry per CDR3 protein. The data contain more than 15,000 distinct CDR3 sequences, more than 20% of them seen just once; the ten biggest clones take up 11%. The material sequenced was cultured CD4+ T cells from blood. This chain connects TRBV6-1 to TRBJ1-6, with D possibly matching TRBD1 (5 bases). The sequence was obtained from a human donor with COVID-19. This CDR3 reads CASAGHLSSPLHF. DNA for the CDR3: TGTGCCAGCGCCGGACACCTCTCCTCACCCCTCCACTTT.